What follows are 18 T cell receptor beta chains derived from one specimen sequenced in a study of shared clonotypes between healthy human individuals. The method was immunoSEQ multiplex PCR; TCRdb's version includes in-frame clones alone and lacks a portion of them. The table lists roughly 410,000 clones, about 96% of them singletons. The sample was memory CD8+ T cells sorted from blood. As to subset: CD45RO+ cells pooled with CCR7-negative TemRA cells. The receptors shown here come from a man in his thirties or forties in good health.

The J gene is TRBJ2-2, the V gene TRBV2; D remains unclear. CDR1 and CDR2 (germline): SNHLY, FYNNEI. The V and J ends lost 4 bases and 2 bases respectively, with 5 bases between them. The CDR3 loop spans 13 amino acids. CDR3 protein: CASSGSNTGELFF. The CDR3 DNA reads TGTGCCAGCAGTGGCAGCAACACCGGGGAGCTGTTTTTT.

The chain couples TRBV5-6 to TRBJ1-2, with a weak D call TRBD1 (5 bases). The germline gives CDR1 SGHDT, CDR2 YYEEEE. Trimming took 1 base from V and 6 from J, leaving 10 bases between them. The CDR3 extends over 13 amino acids. CDR3 region: CASSLRGVNGYTF. CDR3 DNA: TGTGCCAGCAGCTTGCGGGGGGTAAATGGCTACACCTTC.

The V gene is TRBV27, the J gene TRBJ1-1; a possible D gene is TRBD1 (6 bases). Germline V gene data show CDR1 as MNHEY and CDR2 as SMNVEV (reference sequence). This CDR3 is 14 amino acids long. Trimming shortened V by 6 bases and J by 3 bases, and 14 bases separated the two germline ends. CDR3 region: CASRLQGGDTEAFF. The DNA for the CDR3 is TGTGCCAGCAGACTACAGGGCGGGGACACTGAAGCTTTCTTT.

The chain joins TRBV4-2 to TRBJ2-1; D may correspond to TRBD1 or TRBD2 (5 bases each). The germline V gene has CDR1 LGHNA and CDR2 YNFKEQ. The CDR3 totals 17 residues. Between the trimmed V and J ends, which lost 1 base and 4 bases, there was a span of 17 bases. The CDR3: CASSQGRRSGGYNEQFF. The CDR3 DNA follows: TGTGCCAGCAGCCAAGGAAGGCGGAGTGGGGGTTACAATGAGCAGTTCTTC.

This CDR3 reads CASSQDGPSGIWETQYF. DNA of the CDR3: TGCGCCAGCAGCCAAGATGGGCCTAGCGGGATTTGGGAGACCCAGTACTTC. The V call is TRBV4-1, the J call TRBJ2-5; TRBD2 matches at 9 bases. V was clipped by 0 bases and J by 5 bases; unmatched bases: 10. The CDR3 has 17 residues. The germline V gene encodes CDR1 MGHRA and CDR2 YSYEKL.

The CDR3 region has the DNA TGTGCCATCAGTATGGGGGACTACGAGCAGTACTTC. It is translated as CAISMGDYEQYF. The chain carries TRBV10-3 and TRBJ2-7, with D tentatively TRBD1 or TRBD2 (5 bases each). The V gene's germline CDR1 is ENHRY and CDR2 SYGVKD. Between the trimmed V and J ends, which lost 5 bases and 3 bases, there was a span of 8 bases. The CDR3 spans 12 residues.

This chain uses TRBV25-1 with TRBJ2-5; D possibly uses TRBD1 or TRBD2 (5 bases each). V lost 2 bases and J 5 bases, leaving 9 bases between the germline ends. The V gene's germline CDR1 is MGHDK and CDR2 SYGVNS. This CDR3 has 13 residues. The CDR3 DNA sequence: TGTGCCAGCAGTGAAATTTGGGGGGAGACCCAGTACTTC. Translated, it gives CASSEIWGETQYF.

The genes are TRBV7-9 and TRBJ2-1; 9 bases line up with TRBD2. V lost 2 bases to trimming and J lost 11 bases; unmatched junction nucleotides: 1. The CDR3 contains 12 residues. The germline gives CDR1 SEHNR, CDR2 FQNEAQ (reference sequence). The CDR3 DNA follows: TGTGCCAGCAGCTTATCTAGCGGGAAGCAGTTCTTC. Its protein product is CASSLSSGKQFF. Full variable domain (remainder filled in from reference TRBV7-9 and TRBJ2-1): DTGVSQNPRHKITKRGQNVTFRCDPISEHNRLYWYRQTLGQGPEFLTYFQNEAQLEKSRLLSDRFSAERPKGSFSTLEIQRTEQGDSAMYLCASSLSSGKQFFGPGTRLTVL.

The gene calls are TRBV27 and TRBJ2-7; D perhaps matches TRBD2 (5 bases). Trimming removed 5 bases from V and 6 bases from J, with 17 bases in between. CDR1 is MNHEY, CDR2 SMNVEV, per germline (reference sequence). The CDR3 is 14 residues long. CDR3 DNA sequence: TGTGCCAGCAGTCCTTCGGAGGCCTTTTCCGAGCAGTACTTC. It yields the protein CASSPSEAFSEQYF.

The rearrangement uses TRBV28 and TRBJ1-3; D gene unclear. This CDR3 has 14 amino acids. Trimming pared 2 bases from V and 4 bases from J, leaving 9 bases between. Germline loops: CDR1 MDHEN, CDR2 SYDVKM. CDR3 sequence: CASSLRTDGNTIYF. The CDR3 bases are TGTGCCAGCAGTTTAAGGACGGACGGAAACACCATATATTTT.

The chain is built from TRBV2 and TRBJ2-2; possible D gene TRBD2, 6 bases. The CDR3 covers 16 residues. V lost 5 bases and J lost 6, with 19 bases in between. CDR1 SNHLY and CDR2 FYNNEI come from the germline V gene. The CDR3 DNA reads TGTGCCAGCAGTACCAACCGAGGAGGGAAGCCCGGGGAGCTGTTTTTT. It encodes CASSTNRGGKPGELFF.

The chain combines TRBV19 with TRBJ1-1; 7 nucleotides line up with TRBD1. Germline V gene lookup returns CDR1 LNHDA and CDR2 SQIVND (reference sequence). The CDR3 is made up of 13 amino acids. With V trimmed by 7 bases and J by 8 bases, 10 bases remained unmatched. CDR3 protein: CASIPGTAREAFF. For the CDR3, the DNA is TGTGCCAGTATTCCCGGGACAGCGAGAGAAGCTTTCTTT.

This clone was observed once. The chain has TRBV5-6 and TRBJ1-2; 9 nucleotides line up with TRBD1. Germline assignment: CDR1 SGHDT and CDR2 YYEEEE. The V and J ends lost 4 bases and 4 bases, in that order; junction bases with no gene match: 5. This CDR3 is 14 amino acids long. In DNA, the CDR3 is TGTGCCAGCAGCGCGAGGGACAGGGCCTATGGCTACACCTTC. It is translated as CASSARDRAYGYTF.

The chain carries TRBV29-1 and TRBJ2-3; D is unresolved. Germline CDR1 reads SQVTM; CDR2 reads ANQGSEA. Trimming took 2 bases from V and 3 from J, leaving 15 bases between them. The CDR3 is 15 amino acids. CDR3 nucleotides: TGCAGCGTTGAAAAAAACAGAGGTGGGACAGATACGCAGTATTTT. Translated: CSVEKNRGGTDTQYF.

The rearrangement joins TRBV15 to TRBJ2-7; TRBD1 matches at 8 bases. Germline CDR1 reads LNHNV; CDR2 reads YYDKDF (reference sequence). The ends lost 5 bases at V and 2 bases at J; junction bases unmatched: 11. This CDR3 has 16 amino acids. CDR3 protein: CATSLGTGASPYEQYF. In DNA form, the CDR3 reads TGTGCCACCAGCTTGGGGACAGGAGCTTCCCCCTACGAGCAGTACTTC.

The chain is built from TRBV5-4 and TRBJ1-1; TRBD1 agrees at 7 bases. In germline, CDR1 is SGHNT, CDR2 YYREEE (reference sequence). The V segment lost 3 bases and the J segment 1 base; nucleotides outside the gene matches: 6. This CDR3 is 15 amino acids long. CDR3: CASSSRRGTNTEAFF. The DNA for the CDR3 is TGTGCCAGCAGCTCGCGCAGGGGGACGAACACTGAAGCTTTCTTT.

This chain connects TRBV6-5 to TRBJ1-1; TRBD1 might be the D (5 bases). The germline V gene has CDR1 MNHEY and CDR2 SVGAGI. Trimming left V 2 bases short and J 4 bases short, with 11 bases between. The CDR3 contains 14 residues. The CDR3 is CASSYATDGTEAFF. The DNA for the CDR3 is TGTGCCAGCAGTTACGCGACAGATGGCACTGAAGCTTTCTTT.

The V gene is TRBV27, the J gene TRBJ2-1; D perhaps matches TRBD1 (7 bases). V lost 8 bases to trimming and J lost 8 bases, with 16 bases between them. Germline values: CDR1 MNHEY, CDR2 SMNVEV (reference sequence). This CDR3 contains 13 residues. The CDR3 reads CASSEGALDEQFF. The DNA for the CDR3 is TGTGCCAGCTCGGAGGGGGCGCTGGATGAGCAGTTCTTC.